These T cell receptor beta chains were read from a single sample in a study of blood T cell repertoires in COVID-19. Profiling relied on immunoSEQ multiplex PCR, and the TCRdb table lists in-frame clones only, not all of them. The table records fewer than 200,000 clones, 60% to 80% of them present only once. Sequencing was carried out using peripheral blood. The receptors come from a woman aged 70-85 years with acute or convalescent COVID-19. Both conserved end residues are part of each CDR3. The order of the fields is V gene, J gene, CDR3 protein.

TRBV18	TRBJ1-1	CASSPGRANTEAFF
TRBV5-4	TRBJ1-1	CASSPPPTGGNTEAFF
TRBV5-1	TRBJ1-2	CASSPSGGNGYTF
TRBV3-1/TRBV3-2	TRBJ2-7	CASSQGAGVLEQYF
TRBV3-1/TRBV3-2	TRBJ1-1	CASSLLQDTEAFF
TRBV2	TRBJ1-5	CASMGTGRQPQHF
TRBV7-3	TRBJ1-1	CASSRTGALEAFF
TRBV12-5	TRBJ1-2	CASGQGQGAETNYGYTF
TRBV19	TRBJ1-1	CASSIGIPNTEAFF
TRBV19	TRBJ1-1	CASSSYQGAGGAFF
TRBV9	TRBJ1-3	CASSVRQGNSGNTIYF
TRBV4-1	TRBJ2-3	CASSLLAGVGGTQYF
TRBV5-1	TRBJ2-1	CASSMRSSYNEQFF
TRBV6-5	TRBJ1-1	CASSVRGRTEAFF
TRBV21-1	TRBJ2-7	CASSKVGGKYEQYF
TRBV29-1	TRBJ2-3	CSVTSGTDTQYF
TRBV7-9	TRBJ2-5	CASSRGLSETQYF
TRBV14	TRBJ2-2	CASSHGTNTGELFF
TRBV6-1	TRBJ1-1	CASSEWAGGFTEAFF
TRBV2	TRBJ2-1	CASSGVRVYSYNEQFF
TRBV30	TRBJ1-1	CAWKSGQALFNTEAFF
TRBV9	TRBJ2-2	CASSVSSSGRDDTGELFF
TRBV4-1	TRBJ2-5	CASSQRVAGGETQYF
TRBV9	TRBJ1-3	CASSVATGQYSGNTIYF
TRBV27	TRBJ2-5	CASRPRGRTSGSKTQYF
TRBV5-4	TRBJ2-1	CASSSPLGQYNEQFF
TRBV7-7	TRBJ2-1	CASSFSPSGSNEQFF
TRBV6-5	TRBJ1-2	CASRVYAEASGYTF
TRBV10-1	TRBJ2-3	CASSEGGASAADTQYF
TRBV5-4	TRBJ1-1	CASSLGGTSREAFF
TRBV3-1/TRBV3-2	TRBJ2-2	CASKTGSTGELFF
TRBV3-1/TRBV3-2	TRBJ1-2	CASSLGQGQGGYTF
TRBV7-2	TRBJ2-1	CASSYNRGNEQFF
TRBV18	TRBJ2-2	CASSPPGLAGTGELFF
TRBV12-5	TRBJ1-1	CASGFSGLLVTEAFF
TRBV4-1	TRBJ1-2	CASSQEPGVGGYTF
TRBV29-1	TRBJ2-1	CSVGTGGYNEQFF
TRBV6-5	TRBJ2-7	CASSSGDSAYEQYF
TRBV5-1	TRBJ2-7	CASSLYQGSEQYF